This TCR beta chain was obtained from a study of T cells in women clearing cervical HPV infection. For the study at large: No precancer developed; the control's incident HPV16 infection cleared within 12 months. Case blood was drawn when the lesion was first found; control blood after infection became undetectable.

A remark on this clone: Its antigen remains unknown. Read sequence stops 3 residues before the CDR3 end, and the germline J gene provides the missing end.

The ends lost 8 bases at V and 7 bases at J; junction bases unmatched: 8. Germline loops: CDR1 MNHEY, CDR2 SVGEGT. The CDR3 is made up of 14 amino acids. Assay: immunoSEQ multiplex PCR; the TCRdb copy retains only in-frame clones and omits some. This specimen shows some 23,000 clones; the ten leading clones hold roughly 9%. Cervical HPV DNA detected by MY09/MY11 PCR, typed by dot-blot. General study findings and limits: Richness plus V gene abundances separated cases from controls with AUC roughly 0.85.

The sample comprised blood buffy coat. This sequence joins TRBV6-2 or TRBV6-3 and TRBJ1-6; TRBD1 agrees at 7 bases. This receptor was identified in a woman aged 18 to 75 with a cervical HPV16 infection that either progressed to CIN3+ or cleared (not recorded which). The CDR3 DNA, read in part, is TGTGCCAGCGGGTTGACAGGGATCAATTCACCC. Translated: CASGLTGINSP. The CDR3 reads in full as CASGLTGINSPLHF.